Below are 19 T cell receptor beta chains sequenced from a single sample in a study (dated by TCRdb to between 2014 and 2017). Libraries were made using 5' RACE. These reads were obtained on an Illumina MiSeq. TCRdb reprocessed the public reads (quality trimming at Q25 with fastp, clone calling with MiXCR) and kept in-frame beta chains. Every distinct CDR3 protein forms one entry, paired with its most common genes and DNA. The sample includes around 50,000 distinct CDR3 sequences, with 25% to 35% observed a single time. Of the sample, approximately 3.2% is held by the ten largest clones. The sequenced sample was tumor-infiltrating memory CD4+ T cells sorted from the breast tumor. The cell subset or site label here, explained by the study, means: memory CD4+ T cells, CD4+CD45RO+CD25-. Receptors were obtained from a female donor with breast cancer.

This clonotype was seen only a few times. This chain connects TRBV6-2 or TRBV6-3 to TRBJ1-2; the D is unclear. The length of the CDR3 is 12 residues. The V gene lost 5 bases and the J gene lost 2 bases, with 6 bases spanning the gap. Per germline, CDR1 MNHEY and CDR2 SVGEGT. CDR3: CASSPNNYGYTF. CDR3 nucleotide sequence: TGTGCCAGCAGTCCAAACAACTATGGCTACACCTTC.

This clonotype has ten or more counts. The rearrangement uses TRBV12-3 or TRBV12-4 and TRBJ1-5; unclear D gene. Trimming removed 2 bases from V and 5 bases from J, with 4 bases in between. The CDR3 sequence is 12 residues long. As DNA, the CDR3 is TGTGCCAGCAGTTTACCTCATCAGCCCCAGCATTTT. It is translated as CASSLPHQPQHF.

The V call is TRBV7-2, the J call TRBJ1-2, with TRBD1 matching 8 bases. Germline assignment: CDR1 SGHTA and CDR2 FQGNSA. This CDR3 contains 13 residues. Unmatched junction bases numbered 4, after V lost 5 bases and J lost 5 bases. The CDR3 region is CASSGDRLYGYTF. Written as DNA, the CDR3 is TGTGCCAGCAGCGGGGACAGGTTATATGGCTACACCTTC. Full variable domain (remainder filled in from reference TRBV7-2 and TRBJ1-2): GAGVSQSPSNKVTEKGKDVELRCDPISGHTALYWYRQSLGQGLEFLIYFQGNSAPDKSGLPSDRFSAERTGGSVSTLTIQRTQQEDSAVYLCASSGDRLYGYTFGSGTRLTVV.

This rearrangement joins TRBV7-3 to TRBJ2-4, with 9 bases matching TRBD2. The CDR3 has 16 residues. V gave up 5 bases and J gave up 8 bases; unmatched junction bases: 13. Germline assignment: CDR1 SGHTA and CDR2 FQGTGA. The CDR3, as DNA: TGTGCCAGCAGCCCCCGATGTCGAGCGGGAGGTGACATTCAGTACTTC. This translates into CASSPRCRAGGDIQYF.

About this clonotype: This CDR3 is missing its conserved last phenylalanine or tryptophan, likely due to a read error. The chain has TRBV11-3 and TRBJ2-6; weak D call: TRBD1 (5 bases). Germline V gives CDR1 SGHNT, CDR2 YENEEA. V gave up 3 bases and J gave up 0 bases, with 9 bases separating them. This CDR3 has 16 residues. CDR3 sequence: CASSFGHGSGANVLTS. CDR3 DNA: TGTGCCAGCAGCTTTGGACACGGCTCTGGGGCCAACGTCCTGACTTCC.

The chain joins TRBV3-1 to TRBJ2-7; tentatively, D is TRBD1 (5 bases). Germline lookup yields CDR1 LGHDT and CDR2 YNNKEL (reference sequence). The V end was cut by 1 base, the J end by 6 bases, with 16 bases between. This CDR3 is 15 amino acids long. DNA of the CDR3: TGTGCCAGCAGCCAAGGAATGTCAGGGCAGGGCGAGCAGTACTTC. Amino acids: CASSQGMSGQGEQYF.

This clonotype has more than one count but fewer than ten. The chain couples TRBV29-1 to TRBJ2-3; no firm D call. Germline loops: CDR1 SQVTM, CDR2 ANQGSEA. The CDR3 consists of 11 residues. The V gene lost 7 bases and the J gene lost 5 bases, with 10 bases spanning the gap. For the CDR3, the DNA is TGCAGCGCGCTAGTTGGAGATACGCAGTATTTT. Its protein product is CSALVGDTQYF.

This clonotype occurred once. V gene TRBV7-2 combines with J gene TRBJ2-3; TRBD1 matches 10 bases. Germline loops: CDR1 SGHTA, CDR2 FQGNSA. The CDR3 length is 14 residues. V was pared by 8 bases and J by 5 bases, with 7 bases of the junction left unmatched. DNA of the CDR3: TGTGCCAGCGGTCCGGGACAGGGGCAAGATACGCAGTATTTT. It encodes CASGPGQGQDTQYF.

The chain recombines TRBV7-2 with TRBJ2-1; D might be TRBD2 (6 bases). CDR1 and CDR2 (germline): SGHTA, FQGNSA. Trimming left V 5 bases short and J 0 bases short, with 11 bases between. The CDR3 loop spans 15 amino acids. CDR3: CASSPLRGSYNEQFF. The CDR3 bases are TGTGCCAGCAGCCCCTTGCGGGGCTCCTACAATGAGCAGTTCTTC.

This clonotype was seen at least ten times. The rearrangement links TRBV5-5 to TRBJ1-5; D call uncertain. With 4 bases removed from V and 5 bases from J, the gap between germline ends came to 16 bases. From germline, CDR1 is SGHKS and CDR2 YYEKEE (reference sequence). The CDR3 length is 15 residues. CDR3 amino acids: CASSLGRARDQPQHF. The CDR3 bases are TGTGCCAGCAGCCTCGGGAGGGCTCGGGATCAGCCCCAGCATTTT.

Comment on this clonotype: No conserved phenylalanine or tryptophan is present at the end of the CDR3, so a read error is the likely explanation. This rearrangement joins TRBV29-1 to TRBJ1-2, with 7 bases fitting TRBD1. This CDR3 has 17 residues. Germline V gene lookup returns CDR1 SQVTM and CDR2 ANQGSEA. V trimming: 3 bases; J trimming: 7 bases; junction bases outside the gene matches: 20. The CDR3 DNA is TGCAGCGTTGATAGGGCGAGACAGGGAGATATTTCACGTGGCTACACCATC. Translated: CSVDRARQGDISRGYTI.

Concerning this clonotype itself: One end of the junction is discordant with germline, which a read error may explain. The CDR3 spells CAGSLTGGGRTGELFF. The CDR3 DNA reads TGTGCCGGCAGCTTAACGGGCGGGGGACGGACCGGGGAGCTGTTTTTT. J is TRBJ2-2 and V is TRBV7-3; TRBD2 agrees at 7 bases. Germline loops: CDR1 SGHTA, CDR2 FQGTGA. There are 16 residues in the CDR3.

This chain joins TRBV6-5 and TRBJ2-1; a weak D match, TRBD2 (7 bases). Looked up from germline, CDR1 is MNHEY and CDR2 is SVGAGI. V lost 0 bases, J lost 1 base, and 13 bases lay in between. The CDR3 runs 17 residues. The CDR3 protein is CASSYSRGGFSYNEQFF. CDR3 nucleotides: TGTGCCAGCAGTTACTCGCGCGGGGGCTTTTCCTACAATGAGCAGTTCTTC.

This clonotype was recorded a few times. As DNA, the CDR3 is TGTGCCAGCAGCTTATCACAGGGGGTTGATGGCTACACCTTC. It yields the protein CASSLSQGVDGYTF. The chain links TRBV7-9 to TRBJ1-2, with 8 bases aligning to TRBD1. CDR3 length equals 14 residues. J lost 6 bases, V lost 2 bases, and 5 bases had no gene match. Germline assignment: CDR1 SEHNR and CDR2 FQNEAQ (reference sequence).

The gene calls are TRBV6-5 and TRBJ2-5; TRBD1 might be the D (5 bases). Trimming shortened V by 6 bases and J by 7 bases, and 21 bases separated the two germline ends. The CDR3 loop spans 15 amino acids. Germline V gene lookup returns CDR1 MNHEY and CDR2 SVGAGI. CDR3 nucleotides: TGTGCCAGCAGGGAACAGGTTCAAATGGTGGGGACCCAGTACTTC. Translated: CASREQVQMVGTQYF.

The rearrangement joins TRBV6-1 to TRBJ2-4; D is ambiguous. The V gene's germline CDR1 is MNHNS and CDR2 SASEGT. V was trimmed by 2 bases and J by 0 bases, leaving 2 bases between them. The CDR3 has 13 residues. CDR3 amino acids: CASSEIAKNIQYF. The CDR3 DNA is TGTGCCAGCAGTGAAATAGCCAAAAACATTCAGTACTTC.

This clonotype has at least ten counts. The genes are TRBV6-6 and TRBJ2-3; D is possibly TRBD2 (5 bases). The CDR3 runs 12 residues. Per germline, CDR1 MNHNY and CDR2 SVGAGI (reference sequence). V shed 6 bases and J shed 6 bases, with 10 bases lying between them. The CDR3 reads CASRAGSDTQYF. The DNA for the CDR3 is TGTGCCAGCAGGGCGGGTTCGGATACGCAGTATTTT.

V gene TRBV4-3 combines with J gene TRBJ2-1; unclear D gene. Germline CDR1 is LGHNA and CDR2 is YSLEER. The CDR3 is made up of 15 amino acids. V lost 4 bases and J 4 bases, leaving 14 bases between the germline ends. Written as DNA, the CDR3 is TGCGCCAGCAGCCGAGCCGTCGGTAGTTACAATGAGCAGTTCTTC. Encoded protein: CASSRAVGSYNEQFF.

The chain carries TRBV20-1 and TRBJ1-5; no clear D gene. The CDR3 consists of 17 residues. Trimming left V 0 bases short and J 4 bases short, with 19 bases between. CDR1 and CDR2 (germline): DFQATT, SNEGSKA (reference sequence). The CDR3 nucleotides are TGCAGTGCTAGAGATTCGGGAATAGGCCAGGCTAATCAGCCCCAGCATTTT. Its protein product is CSARDSGIGQANQPQHF.